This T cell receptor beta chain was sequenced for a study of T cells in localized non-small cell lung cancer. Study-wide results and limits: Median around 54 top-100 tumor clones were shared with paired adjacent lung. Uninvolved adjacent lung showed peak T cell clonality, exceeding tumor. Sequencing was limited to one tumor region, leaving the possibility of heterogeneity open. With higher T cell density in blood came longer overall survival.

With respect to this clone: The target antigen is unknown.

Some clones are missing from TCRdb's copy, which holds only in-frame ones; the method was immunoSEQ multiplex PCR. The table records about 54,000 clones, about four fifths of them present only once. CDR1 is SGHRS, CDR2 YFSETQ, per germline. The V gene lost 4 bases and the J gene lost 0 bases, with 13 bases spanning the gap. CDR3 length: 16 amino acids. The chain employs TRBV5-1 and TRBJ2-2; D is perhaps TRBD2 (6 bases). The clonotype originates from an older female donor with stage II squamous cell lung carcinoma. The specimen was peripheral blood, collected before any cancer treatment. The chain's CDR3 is CASSPLWGANTGELFF. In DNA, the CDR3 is TGCGCCAGCAGCCCTCTATGGGGGGCGAACACCGGGGAGCTGTTTTTT.